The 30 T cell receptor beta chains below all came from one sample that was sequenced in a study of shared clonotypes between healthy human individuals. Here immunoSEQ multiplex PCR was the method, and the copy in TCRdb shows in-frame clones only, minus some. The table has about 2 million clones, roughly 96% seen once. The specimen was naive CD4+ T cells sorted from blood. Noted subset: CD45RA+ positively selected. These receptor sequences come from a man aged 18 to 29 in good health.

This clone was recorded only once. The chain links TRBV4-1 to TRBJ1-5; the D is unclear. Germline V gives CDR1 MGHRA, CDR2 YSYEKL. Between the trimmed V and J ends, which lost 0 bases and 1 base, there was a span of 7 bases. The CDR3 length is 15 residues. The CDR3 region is CASSQDSRSNQPQHF. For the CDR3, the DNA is TGCGCCAGCAGCCAAGATAGCAGGAGCAATCAGCCCCAGCATTTT.

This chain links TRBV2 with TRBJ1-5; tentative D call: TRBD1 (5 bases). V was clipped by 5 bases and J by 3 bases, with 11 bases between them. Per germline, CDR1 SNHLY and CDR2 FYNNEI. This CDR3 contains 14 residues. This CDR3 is CASSKGIDNQPQHF. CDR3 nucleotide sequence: TGTGCCAGCAGTAAGGGGATCGACAATCAGCCCCAGCATTTT.

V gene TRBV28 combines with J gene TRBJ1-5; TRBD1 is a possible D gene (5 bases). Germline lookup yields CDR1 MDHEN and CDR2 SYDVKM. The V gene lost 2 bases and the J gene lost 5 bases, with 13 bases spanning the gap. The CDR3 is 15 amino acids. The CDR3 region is CASSLENRPDQPQHF. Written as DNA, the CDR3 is TGTGCCAGCAGTTTAGAGAACAGGCCCGATCAGCCCCAGCATTTT.

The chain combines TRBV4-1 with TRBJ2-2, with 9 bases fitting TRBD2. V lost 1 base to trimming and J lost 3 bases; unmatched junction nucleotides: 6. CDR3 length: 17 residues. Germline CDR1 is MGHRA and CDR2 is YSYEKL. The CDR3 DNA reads TGCGCCAGCAGCCAAGCCCGCGGGGGGGCCGACACCGGGGAGCTGTTTTTT. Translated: CASSQARGGADTGELFF.

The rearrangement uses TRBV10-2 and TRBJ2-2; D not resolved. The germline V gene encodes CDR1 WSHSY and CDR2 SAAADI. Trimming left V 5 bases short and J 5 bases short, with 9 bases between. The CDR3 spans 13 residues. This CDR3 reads CASSWTLTGELFF. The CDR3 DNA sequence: TGCGCCAGCAGTTGGACCTTAACCGGGGAGCTGTTTTTT.

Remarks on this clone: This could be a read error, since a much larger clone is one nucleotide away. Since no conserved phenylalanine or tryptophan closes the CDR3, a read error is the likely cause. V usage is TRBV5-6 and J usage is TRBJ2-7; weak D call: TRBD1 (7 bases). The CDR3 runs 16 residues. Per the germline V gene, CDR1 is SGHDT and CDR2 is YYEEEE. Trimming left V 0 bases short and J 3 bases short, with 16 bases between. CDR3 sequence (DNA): TGTGCCAGCAGCTTGGCGCCAGGGGGACTTCGCTACGAGCAGTACCTC. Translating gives CASSLAPGGLRYEQYL.

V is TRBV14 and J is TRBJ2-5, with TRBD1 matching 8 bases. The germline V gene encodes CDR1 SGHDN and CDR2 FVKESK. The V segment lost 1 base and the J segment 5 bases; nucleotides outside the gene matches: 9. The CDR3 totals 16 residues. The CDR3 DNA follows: TGTGCCAGCAGCCAAGGTCGGACAGGGATAGGGGAGACCCAGTACTTC. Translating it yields CASSQGRTGIGETQYF.

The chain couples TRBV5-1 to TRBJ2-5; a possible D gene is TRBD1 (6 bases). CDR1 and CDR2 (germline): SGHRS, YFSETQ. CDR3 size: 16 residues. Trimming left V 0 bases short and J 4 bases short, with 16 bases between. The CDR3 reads CASSLGQGSLSETQYF. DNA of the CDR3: TGCGCCAGCAGCTTGGGGCAGGGGTCGCTCTCAGAGACCCAGTACTTC.

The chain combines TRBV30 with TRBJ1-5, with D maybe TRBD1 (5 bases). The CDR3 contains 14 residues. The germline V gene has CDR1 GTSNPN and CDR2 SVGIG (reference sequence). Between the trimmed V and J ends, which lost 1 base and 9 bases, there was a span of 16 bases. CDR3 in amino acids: CAWSGSAGLGPQHF. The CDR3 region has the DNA TGTGCCTGGAGTGGGTCGGCAGGGCTGGGGCCCCAGCATTTT.

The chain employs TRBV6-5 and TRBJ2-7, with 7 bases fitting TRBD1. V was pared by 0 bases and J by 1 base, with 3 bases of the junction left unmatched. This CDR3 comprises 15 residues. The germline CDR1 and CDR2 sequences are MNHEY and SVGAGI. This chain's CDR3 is CASSYSDRVSYEQYF. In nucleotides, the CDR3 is TGTGCCAGCAGTTACTCCGACAGGGTATCCTACGAGCAGTACTTC.

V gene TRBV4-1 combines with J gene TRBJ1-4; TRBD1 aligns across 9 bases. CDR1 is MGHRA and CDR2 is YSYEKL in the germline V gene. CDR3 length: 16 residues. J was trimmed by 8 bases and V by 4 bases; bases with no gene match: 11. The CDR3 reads CASSRSGQGQWEKLFF. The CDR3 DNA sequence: TGCGCCAGCAGCCGATCCGGACAGGGGCAATGGGAAAAACTGTTTTTT.

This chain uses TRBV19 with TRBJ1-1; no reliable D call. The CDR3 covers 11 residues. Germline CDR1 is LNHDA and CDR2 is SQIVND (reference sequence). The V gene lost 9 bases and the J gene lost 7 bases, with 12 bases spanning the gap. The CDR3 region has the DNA TGTGCCAGCCGGACTTCCCATGAAGCTTTCTTT. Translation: CASRTSHEAFF.

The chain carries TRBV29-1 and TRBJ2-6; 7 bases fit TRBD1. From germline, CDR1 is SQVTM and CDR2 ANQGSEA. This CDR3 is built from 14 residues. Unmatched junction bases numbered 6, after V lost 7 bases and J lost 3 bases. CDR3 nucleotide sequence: TGCAGCGCCTTGACAGGGTTTGGGGCCAACGTCCTGACTTTC. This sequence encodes CSALTGFGANVLTF.

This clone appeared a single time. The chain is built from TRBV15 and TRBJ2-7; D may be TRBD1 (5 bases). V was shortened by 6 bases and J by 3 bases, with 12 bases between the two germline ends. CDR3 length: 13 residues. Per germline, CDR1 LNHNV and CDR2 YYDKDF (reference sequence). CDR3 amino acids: CATSPTRVYEQYF. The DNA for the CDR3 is TGTGCCACCAGTCCCACCAGGGTCTACGAGCAGTACTTC.

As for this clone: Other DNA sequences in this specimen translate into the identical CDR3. The CDR3 bases are TGCGCCAGCAGCTTGGGACGGAACTATGGCTACACCTTC. Encoded protein: CASSLGRNYGYTF. J is TRBJ1-2 and V is TRBV5-1, with no clear D. CDR3 length: 13 amino acids. Germline-derived CDR1 and CDR2 are SGHRS and YFSETQ. V shed 0 bases and J shed 2 bases, with 5 bases lying between them.

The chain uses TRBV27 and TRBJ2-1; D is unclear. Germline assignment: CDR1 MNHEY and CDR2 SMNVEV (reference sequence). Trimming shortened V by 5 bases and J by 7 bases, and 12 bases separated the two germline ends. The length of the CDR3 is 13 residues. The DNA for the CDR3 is TGTGCCAGCAGTGTACTAATTGGAAATGAGCAGTTCTTC. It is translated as CASSVLIGNEQFF.

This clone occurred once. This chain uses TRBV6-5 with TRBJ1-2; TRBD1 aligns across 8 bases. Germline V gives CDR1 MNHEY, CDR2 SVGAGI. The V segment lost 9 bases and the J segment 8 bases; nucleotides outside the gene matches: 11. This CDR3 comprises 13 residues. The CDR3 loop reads CASRRTGYGGYTF. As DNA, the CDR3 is TGTGCCAGTCGAAGGACAGGGTACGGGGGCTACACCTTC.

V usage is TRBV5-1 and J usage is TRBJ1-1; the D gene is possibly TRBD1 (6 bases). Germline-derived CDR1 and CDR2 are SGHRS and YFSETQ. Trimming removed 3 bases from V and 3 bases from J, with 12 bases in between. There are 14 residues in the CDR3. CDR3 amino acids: CASSSQGLDTEAFF. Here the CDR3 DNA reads TGCGCCAGCAGCTCACAGGGATTGGACACTGAAGCTTTCTTT.

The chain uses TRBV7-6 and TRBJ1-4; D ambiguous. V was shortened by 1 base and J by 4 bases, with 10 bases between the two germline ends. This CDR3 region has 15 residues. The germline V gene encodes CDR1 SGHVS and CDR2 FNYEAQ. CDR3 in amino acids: CASSLGANNNEKLFF. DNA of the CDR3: TGTGCCAGCAGCTTAGGTGCGAATAATAATGAAAAACTGTTTTTT. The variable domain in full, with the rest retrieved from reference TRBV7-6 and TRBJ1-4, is GAGVSQSPRYKVTKRGQDVALRCDPISGHVSLYWYRQALGQGPEFLTYFNYEAQQDKSGLPNDRFSAERPEGSISTLTIQRTEQRDSAMYRCASSLGANNNEKLFFGSGTQLSVL.

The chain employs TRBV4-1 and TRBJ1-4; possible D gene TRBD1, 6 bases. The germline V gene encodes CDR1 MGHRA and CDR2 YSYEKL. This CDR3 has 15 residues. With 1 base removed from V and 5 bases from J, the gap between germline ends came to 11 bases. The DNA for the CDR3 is TGCGCCAGCAGCCAAGGTCTAGGACAGAATGAAAAACTGTTTTTT. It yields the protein CASSQGLGQNEKLFF.

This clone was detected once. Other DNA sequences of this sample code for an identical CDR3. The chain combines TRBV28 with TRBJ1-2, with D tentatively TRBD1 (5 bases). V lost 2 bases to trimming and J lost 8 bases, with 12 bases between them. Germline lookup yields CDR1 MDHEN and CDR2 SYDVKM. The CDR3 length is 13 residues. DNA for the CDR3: TGTGCCAGCAGTTTAGGGGGATCAAGGGGCTACACCTTC. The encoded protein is CASSLGGSRGYTF.

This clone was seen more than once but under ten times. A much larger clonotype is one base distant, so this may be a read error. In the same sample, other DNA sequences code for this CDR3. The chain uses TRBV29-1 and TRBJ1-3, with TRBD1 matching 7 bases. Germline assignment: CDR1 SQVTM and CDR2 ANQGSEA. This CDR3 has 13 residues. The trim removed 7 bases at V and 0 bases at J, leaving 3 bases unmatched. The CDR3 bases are TGCAGCGGGACAGGCGGCTCTGGAAACACCATATATTTT. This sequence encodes CSGTGGSGNTIYF.

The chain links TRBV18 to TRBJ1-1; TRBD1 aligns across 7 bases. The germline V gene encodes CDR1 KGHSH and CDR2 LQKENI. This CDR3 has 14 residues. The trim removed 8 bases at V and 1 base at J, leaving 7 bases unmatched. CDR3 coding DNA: TGTGCCAGCGCAAGACAGGGAGAGAACACTGAAGCTTTCTTT. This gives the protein CASARQGENTEAFF.

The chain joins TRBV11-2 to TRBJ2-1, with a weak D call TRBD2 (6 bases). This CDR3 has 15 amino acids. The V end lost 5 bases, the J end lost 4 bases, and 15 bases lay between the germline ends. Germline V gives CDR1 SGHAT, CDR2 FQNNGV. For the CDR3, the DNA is TGTGCCAGCAGCACCCGGGACTGGAGTTACAATGAGCAGTTCTTC. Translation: CASSTRDWSYNEQFF.

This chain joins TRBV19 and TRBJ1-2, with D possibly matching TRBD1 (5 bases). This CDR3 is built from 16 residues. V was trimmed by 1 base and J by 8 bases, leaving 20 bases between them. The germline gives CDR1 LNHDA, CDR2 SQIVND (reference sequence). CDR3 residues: CASSIGSVGQGGGYTF. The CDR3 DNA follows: TGTGCCAGTAGTATAGGCTCGGTTGGGCAGGGAGGCGGCTACACCTTC.

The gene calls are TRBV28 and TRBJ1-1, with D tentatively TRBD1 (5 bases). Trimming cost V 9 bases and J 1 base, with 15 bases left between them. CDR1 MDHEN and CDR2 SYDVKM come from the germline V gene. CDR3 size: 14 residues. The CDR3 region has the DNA TGTGCCAGTCACAAGGGGCTCGGGAACACTGAAGCTTTCTTT. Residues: CASHKGLGNTEAFF.

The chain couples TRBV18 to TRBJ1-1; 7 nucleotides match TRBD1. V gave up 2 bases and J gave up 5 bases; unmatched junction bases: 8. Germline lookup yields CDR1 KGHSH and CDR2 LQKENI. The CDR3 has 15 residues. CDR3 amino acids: CASSPLPQGVTEAFF. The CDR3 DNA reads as TGTGCCAGCTCACCATTGCCCCAGGGGGTGACTGAAGCTTTCTTT.

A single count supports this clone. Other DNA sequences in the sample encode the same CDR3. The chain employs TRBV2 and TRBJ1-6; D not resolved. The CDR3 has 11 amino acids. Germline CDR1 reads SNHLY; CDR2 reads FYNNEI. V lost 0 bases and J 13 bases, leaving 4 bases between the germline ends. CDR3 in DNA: TGTGCCAGCAGTGAAGCCCGGCCCCTCCACTTT. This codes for CASSEARPLHF.

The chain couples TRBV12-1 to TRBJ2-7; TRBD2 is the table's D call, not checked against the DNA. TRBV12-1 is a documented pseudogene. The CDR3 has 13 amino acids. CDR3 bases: TGTGCCAGGTACTCACCGCCGTTAACTGAGCAGTACTTC. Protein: CARYSPPLTEQYF.

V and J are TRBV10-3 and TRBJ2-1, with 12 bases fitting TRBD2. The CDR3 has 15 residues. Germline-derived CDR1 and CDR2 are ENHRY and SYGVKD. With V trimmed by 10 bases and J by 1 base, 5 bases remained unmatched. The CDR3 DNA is TGTGCCAACTCACTAGCGGGAGGTTCCTACAATGAGCAGTTCTTC. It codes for CANSLAGGSYNEQFF.